A single sample gave rise to the 17 T cell receptor beta chains below, sequenced in a study of cytomegalovirus exposure and HLA in healthy donors. 60 Vbeta and 13 Jbeta primers were used in PCR. Here immunoSEQ multiplex PCR was the method, and the copy in TCRdb shows in-frame clones only, minus some. The sample carries 200,000 or so clones, more than 60% recorded once. What was sequenced was PBMCs. Every receptor here comes from a man aged 40-50 years in good health and CMV-seronegative.

V gene TRBV5-4 combines with J gene TRBJ2-7, with 7 bases lining up with TRBD1. Germline lookup yields CDR1 SGHNT and CDR2 YYREEE (reference sequence). With 4 bases clipped from V and 0 bases from J, the junction kept 4 bases outside the gene matches. This CDR3 has 14 residues. CDR3 residues: CASSVDRASYEQYF. As DNA, the CDR3 is TGTGCCAGCAGCGTAGACAGGGCCTCCTACGAGCAGTACTTC. The full variable domain, rest sourced from reference TRBV5-4 and TRBJ2-7, is ETGVTQSPTHLIKTRGQQVTLRCSSQSGHNTVSWYQQALGQGPQFIFQYYREEENGRGNFPPRFSGLQFPNYSSELNVNALELDDSALYLCASSVDRASYEQYFGPGTRLTVT.

This clone was seen a few times. J is TRBJ2-2 and V is TRBV6-1, with D tentatively TRBD2 (5 bases). This CDR3 has 15 residues. Germline CDR1 reads MNHNS; CDR2 reads SASEGT. V was pared by 5 bases and J by 5 bases, with 15 bases between. The DNA of the CDR3 is TGTGCCAGCAGTTCGACCGGGGTCAGGACCGGGGAGCTGTTTTTT. It is translated as CASSSTGVRTGELFF.

The chain joins TRBV12-5 to TRBJ2-1, with 11 nucleotides matching TRBD2. V shed 2 bases and J 2 bases; nucleotides not matched to a gene: 5. The CDR3 is made up of 17 amino acids. The germline V gene has CDR1 LGHNT and CDR2 FRNRAP. The CDR3, as DNA: TGTGCTAGTGGTTTGTTGGGACTAGCGGAAACCTACAATGAGCAGTTCTTC. Amino acid sequence: CASGLLGLAETYNEQFF.

The gene calls are TRBV7-9 and TRBJ2-5, with D uncertain. The J call is in doubt because the DNA end fits TRBJ2-7 better. CDR1 and CDR2 from the germline V gene are SEHNR and FQNEAQ (reference sequence). The length of the CDR3 is 16 residues. CDR3: CASAPTFWASSYEQYF. The CDR3 DNA reads as TGTGCCAGCGCCCCGACGTTCTGGGCGAGCTCCTACGAGCAGTACTTC.

The V call is TRBV2, the J call TRBJ1-5; 8 bases map to TRBD1. Per germline, CDR1 SNHLY and CDR2 FYNNEI. This CDR3 is built from 15 residues. Germline trimming cut 5 bases from V and 6 bases from J; bases unmatched to any gene: 9. CDR3 in DNA: TGTGCCAGCAGTTGGACAGGGAAGTCCGGTCAGCCCCAGCATTTT. It codes for CASSWTGKSGQPQHF.

The chain combines TRBV7-9 with TRBJ2-5, with 10 bases aligning to TRBD1. V was clipped by 6 bases and J by 5 bases; unmatched bases: 12. The CDR3 runs 16 residues. CDR1 is SEHNR, CDR2 FQNEAQ, per germline (reference sequence). The DNA of the CDR3 is TGTGCCAGCAGTGTCCGGGACAGGGGCTCTCGGGAGACCCAGTACTTC. Encoded protein: CASSVRDRGSRETQYF.

Regarding this clone: A junction end diverges from the germline sequence, so it may reflect a read error. This sample also contains other DNA sequences that code for the same CDR3. The J gene is TRBJ2-3, the V gene TRBV28; 7 bases agree with TRBD2. This CDR3 region has 15 residues. Germline CDR1 reads MDHEN; CDR2 reads SYDVKM. CDR3 coding DNA: TGCGCCAGCAGTCCTCGGGGGGAGTACACAGATACGCAGTATTTT. It specifies CASSPRGEYTDTQYF.

In this sample, this clone turned up a few times. The chain combines TRBV6-1 with TRBJ2-7; TRBD1 matches at 10 bases. The CDR3 is 13 residues long. The V and J ends lost 4 bases and 6 bases, in that order; junction bases with no gene match: 3. Germline CDR1 reads MNHNS; CDR2 reads SASEGT. As DNA, the CDR3 is TGTGCCAGCAGTGCCGACAGGGGGCGCGAGCAGTACTTC. This gives the protein CASSADRGREQYF.

The chain combines TRBV19 with TRBJ1-5; D unresolved. CDR3 size: 10 residues. Germline V CDR1 and CDR2: LNHDA, SQIVND (reference sequence). The V end lost 5 bases, the J end lost 11 bases, and 7 bases lay between the germline ends. CDR3 loop: CASSPGAQHF. The CDR3 bases are TGTGCCAGTAGTCCCGGGGCCCAGCATTTT.

This clone was detected once. The V call is TRBV29-1, the J call TRBJ2-2, with 7 nucleotides matching TRBD1. Germline CDR1 is SQVTM and CDR2 is ANQGSEA. The CDR3 runs 13 residues. Losses at the gene ends were 4 bases for V and 3 bases for J; bases not matched to a gene: 2. The CDR3 spells CSVATGDTGELFF. As DNA, the CDR3 is TGCAGCGTTGCTACAGGGGACACCGGGGAGCTGTTTTTT.

J is TRBJ1-1 and V is TRBV28; unclear D gene. Trimming stripped 7 bases from V and 11 bases from J, with 14 bases between. The CDR3 is 11 amino acids. From germline, CDR1 is MDHEN and CDR2 SYDVKM. The CDR3 protein is CASITGFEAFF. CDR3 DNA: TGTGCCAGCATCACCGGGTTTGAGGCTTTCTTT.

The count of this clone is one. The chain links TRBV5-4 to TRBJ1-5; the match to TRBD1 covers 7 bases. This CDR3 spans 15 amino acids. Germline trimming cut 0 bases from V and 5 bases from J; bases unmatched to any gene: 5. Germline lookup yields CDR1 SGHNT and CDR2 YYREEE (reference sequence). The CDR3 DNA follows: TGTGCCAGCAGCTTGGGGGGGGACAGAGATCAGCCCCAGCATTTT. Translated: CASSLGGDRDQPQHF. The full variable domain, with the rest looked up from reference TRBV5-4 and TRBJ1-5, is ETGVTQSPTHLIKTRGQQVTLRCSSQSGHNTVSWYQQALGQGPQFIFQYYREEENGRGNFPPRFSGLQFPNYSSELNVNALELDDSALYLCASSLGGDRDQPQHFGDGTRLSIL.

This chain joins TRBV18 and TRBJ2-3; 8 bases are shared with TRBD2. Germline V gene sequence: CDR1 KGHSH, CDR2 LQKENI. V was pared by 4 bases and J by 5 bases, with 5 bases of the junction left unmatched. The CDR3 is 14 amino acids. The CDR3 protein is CASSRSGGIDTQYF. In DNA form, the CDR3 reads TGTGCCAGCTCACGATCGGGAGGGATAGATACGCAGTATTTT. The variable domain in full, with the rest retrieved from reference TRBV18 and TRBJ2-3, is NAGVMQNPRHLVRRRGQEARLRCSPMKGHSHVYWYRQLPEEGLKFMVYLQKENIIDESGMPKERFSAEFPKEGPSILRIQQVVRGDSAAYFCASSRSGGIDTQYFGPGTRLTVL.

The chain employs TRBV18 and TRBJ2-5; D unresolved. TRBJ2-7 explains the end of the DNA better; the J call may be wrong. The germline CDR1 and CDR2 sequences are KGHSH and LQKENI. This CDR3 has 14 residues. The CDR3 reads CASSRFSRKYEQYF. In nucleotides, the CDR3 is TGTGCCAGCTCGCGTTTCTCCCGCAAGTACGAGCAGTACTTC.

The chain combines TRBV4-2 with TRBJ1-5, with 8 bases lining up with TRBD1. The J segment lost 6 bases and the V segment lost 5 bases, leaving 9 bases of the junction unmatched. The CDR3 has 15 residues. Germline V gene sequence: CDR1 LGHNA, CDR2 YNFKEQ. The CDR3 coding sequence is TGTGCCAGCAGCTCCGTGACAGGGGTCGCTCAGCCCCAGCATTTT. Amino acid sequence: CASSSVTGVAQPQHF.

This rearrangement joins TRBV7-6 to TRBJ2-5, with D perhaps matching TRBD1 (6 bases). V was cut by 5 bases and J by 5 bases, with 12 bases left in between. The CDR3 spans 13 residues. Germline-derived CDR1 and CDR2 are SGHVS and FNYEAQ. The CDR3: CASSLAQGETQYF. In nucleotides, the CDR3 is TGTGCCAGCAGCCTGGCGCAGGGGGAGACCCAGTACTTC.

This clone has more than one count but fewer than ten. The chain carries TRBV7-9 and TRBJ1-1; D is unclear. This CDR3 spans 15 amino acids. Deletions cut 3 bases from V and 6 bases from J, with 17 bases between. Germline lookup yields CDR1 SEHNR and CDR2 FQNEAQ (reference sequence). The CDR3 protein is CASSFDLRLYAEAFF. The CDR3 coding sequence is TGTGCCAGCAGCTTTGACCTCAGGCTTTACGCTGAAGCTTTCTTT.